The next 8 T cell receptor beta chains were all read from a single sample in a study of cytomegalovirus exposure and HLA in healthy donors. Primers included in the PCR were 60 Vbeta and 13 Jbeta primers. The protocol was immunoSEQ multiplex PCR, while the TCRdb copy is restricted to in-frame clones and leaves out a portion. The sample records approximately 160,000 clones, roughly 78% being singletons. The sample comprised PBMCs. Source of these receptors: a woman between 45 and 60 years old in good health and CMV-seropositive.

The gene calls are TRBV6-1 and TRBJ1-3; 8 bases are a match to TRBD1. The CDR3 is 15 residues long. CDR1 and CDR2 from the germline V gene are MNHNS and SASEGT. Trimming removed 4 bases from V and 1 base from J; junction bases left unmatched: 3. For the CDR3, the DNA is TGTGCCAGCAGTGGCCAGGGGGCATCTGGAAACACCATATATTTT. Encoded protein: CASSGQGASGNTIYF.

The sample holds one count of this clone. The CDR3 DNA follows: TGTGCCAGCAGCGTAGGAGGCAGGGAAGAGACCCAGTACTTC. Its translation is CASSVGGREETQYF. This chain connects TRBV9 to TRBJ2-5, with D maybe TRBD1 (5 bases). The germline V and J ends were trimmed by 0 bases and 3 bases, with 9 bases remaining between them. This CDR3 is built from 14 residues. Germline CDR1 is SGDLS and CDR2 is YYNGEE. The entire variable domain, with the rest obtained from reference TRBV9 and TRBJ2-5, is as follows: DSGVTQTPKHLITATGQRVTLRCSPRSGDLSVYWYQQSLDQGLQFLIQYYNGEERAKGNILERFSAQQFPDLHSELNLSSLELGDSALYFCASSVGGREETQYFGPGTRLLVL.

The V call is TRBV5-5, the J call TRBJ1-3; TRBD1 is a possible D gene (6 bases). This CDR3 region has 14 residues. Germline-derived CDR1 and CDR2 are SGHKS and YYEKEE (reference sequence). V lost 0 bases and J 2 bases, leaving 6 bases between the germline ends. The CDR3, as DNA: TGTGCCAGCAGCTTGGGACAGGCTGGAAACACCATATATTTT. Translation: CASSLGQAGNTIYF.

This CDR3 is CASSLLQGGGQPQHF. In nucleotides, the CDR3 is TGTGCCAGCAGTTTATTACAGGGCGGGGGTCAGCCCCAGCATTTT. V gene TRBV27 combines with J gene TRBJ1-5; D may be TRBD1 (6 bases). The V gene's germline CDR1 is MNHEY and CDR2 SMNVEV (reference sequence). The V end was cut by 1 base, the J end by 6 bases, with 13 bases between. CDR3 length equals 15 residues.

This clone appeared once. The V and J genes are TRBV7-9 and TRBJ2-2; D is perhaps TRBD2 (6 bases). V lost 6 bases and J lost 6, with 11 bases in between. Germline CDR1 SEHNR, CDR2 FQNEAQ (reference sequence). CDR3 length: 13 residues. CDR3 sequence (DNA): TGTGCCAGCAGTTTGACTAGTGCCGGGGAGCTGTTTTTT. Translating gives CASSLTSAGELFF.

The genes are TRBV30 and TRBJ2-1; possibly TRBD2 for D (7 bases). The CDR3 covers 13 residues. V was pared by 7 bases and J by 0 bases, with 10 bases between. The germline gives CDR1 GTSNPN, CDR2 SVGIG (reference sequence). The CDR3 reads CASAGASYNEQFF. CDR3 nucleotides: TGTGCCTCCGCGGGGGCCTCCTACAATGAGCAGTTCTTC.

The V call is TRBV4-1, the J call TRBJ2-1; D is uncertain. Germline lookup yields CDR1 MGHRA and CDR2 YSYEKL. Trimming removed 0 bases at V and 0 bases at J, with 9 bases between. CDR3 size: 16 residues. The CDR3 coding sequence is TGCGCCAGCAGCCAAGATAGACGGAGCTCCTACAATGAGCAGTTCTTC. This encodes CASSQDRRSSYNEQFF.

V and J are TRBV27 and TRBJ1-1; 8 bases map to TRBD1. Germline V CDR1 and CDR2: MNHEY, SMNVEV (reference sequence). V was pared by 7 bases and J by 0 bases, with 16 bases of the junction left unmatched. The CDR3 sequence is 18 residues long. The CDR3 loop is CASKAGRIGTGMNTEAFF. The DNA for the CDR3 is TGTGCCAGCAAAGCGGGCCGAATCGGGACAGGCATGAACACTGAAGCTTTCTTT.